Listed here are 26 T cell receptor beta chains from one sample, sequenced in a study of blood T cell repertoires in COVID-19. Generated by immunoSEQ multiplex PCR, the TCRdb table keeps only in-frame clones and is missing some. This table has some 380,000 clones, nearly 90% appearing once. The sample taken for sequencing was peripheral blood. The receptors stem from a man aged 18 to 29 with active or convalescent COVID-19.

The J gene is TRBJ1-1, the V gene TRBV4-3; tentative D call: TRBD1 (6 bases). CDR3 size: 17 residues. CDR1 is LGHNA and CDR2 is YSLEER in the germline V gene. The V and J ends lost 0 bases and 2 bases respectively, with 16 bases between them. CDR3 region: CASSQDRTGPLNTEAFF. The CDR3 DNA is TGCGCCAGCAGCCAAGATCGAACAGGGCCCCTAAACACTGAAGCTTTCTTT.

This chain links TRBV5-4 with TRBJ2-1, with D possibly matching TRBD1 (5 bases). The germline CDR1 and CDR2 sequences are SGHNT and YYREEE (reference sequence). The CDR3 runs to 14 residues. V dropped 2 bases and J dropped 10 bases, with 16 bases sitting between them. The CDR3 protein is CASSFSQGSREQFF. In DNA form, the CDR3 reads TGTGCCAGCAGCTTCTCGCAGGGTAGTAGGGAGCAGTTCTTC.

The chain couples TRBV12-3 or TRBV12-4 to TRBJ1-1; D not resolved. Deletions cut 6 bases from V and 7 bases from J, with 9 bases between. CDR3 length: 11 amino acids. The CDR3 reads CASSLNNEAFF. The CDR3 nucleotides read TGTGCCAGCAGCCTTAATAATGAAGCTTTCTTT.

This clone was detected once. The CDR3 bases are TGTGCCAGCAGCGAGGCGTACAATGAGCAGTTCTTC. This translates into CASSEAYNEQFF. The chain couples TRBV13 to TRBJ2-1; D gene uncertain. This CDR3 is 12 amino acids long. The germline V gene has CDR1 PRHDT and CDR2 FYEKMQ (reference sequence). Trimming left V 5 bases short and J 4 bases short, with 6 bases between.

V is TRBV19 and J is TRBJ1-5, with unresolved D. V lost 1 base and J lost 3, with 7 bases in between. Germline V CDR1 and CDR2: LNHDA, SQIVND (reference sequence). CDR3 length: 14 residues. CDR3 DNA sequence: TGTGCCAGTAGTATAGCGGGGTACAATCAGCCCCAGCATTTT. It encodes CASSIAGYNQPQHF.

The CDR3 sequence is CASSFGYEQYF. CDR3 bases: TGTGCCAGCAGTTTCGGTTACGAGCAGTACTTC. The chain carries TRBV6-5 and TRBJ2-7; D gene uncertain. The CDR3 contains 11 residues. The V and J ends lost 4 bases and 4 bases respectively, with 5 bases between them. CDR1 and CDR2 (germline): MNHEY, SVGAGI.

J is TRBJ1-4 and V is TRBV15, with unresolved D. CDR1 and CDR2 from the germline V gene are LNHNV and YYDKDF (reference sequence). The CDR3 has 15 amino acids. V was pared by 0 bases and J by 5 bases, with 10 bases between. For the CDR3, the DNA is TGTGCCACCAGCAGAGAGGCTAGTCTAAATGAAAAACTGTTTTTT. It specifies CATSREASLNEKLFF.

The chain joins TRBV21-1 to TRBJ1-3; the table's TRBD1 call for D was not verified on the DNA. TRBV21-1 is a pseudogene locus. The CDR3 loop spans 18 amino acids. The CDR3 coding sequence is TGTGCCAGCAGCAAACCTCCTTCCCCAGGGGTCTCTGGAAACACCATATATTTT. Translating gives CASSKPPSPGVSGNTIYF.

The gene calls are TRBV19 and TRBJ2-1; TRBD1 aligns across 10 bases. J lost 7 bases, V lost 5 bases, and 11 bases had no gene match. This CDR3 contains 16 residues. CDR1 and CDR2 from the germline V gene are LNHDA and SQIVND (reference sequence). The CDR3 spells CASSVIGTGAGNEQFF. The CDR3 region has the DNA TGTGCCAGTAGTGTGATCGGGACAGGGGCAGGGAATGAGCAGTTCTTC.

The J gene is TRBJ2-1, the V gene TRBV11-2; 10 bases agree with TRBD2. V lost 7 bases, J lost 7 bases, and 7 bases stayed unmatched. The CDR3 spans 14 residues. The germline gives CDR1 SGHAT, CDR2 FQNNGV. CDR3 sequence reads: CASTTSGVRNEQFF. CDR3 sequence (DNA): TGTGCCAGCACCACTAGCGGGGTTAGGAATGAGCAGTTCTTC.

The gene calls are TRBV11-3 and TRBJ2-1, with TRBD2 matching 11 bases. Germline CDR1 SGHNT, CDR2 YENEEA. V lost 0 bases, J lost 4 bases, and 2 bases stayed unmatched. The CDR3 spans 16 residues. The CDR3 region is CASSLDRLAGYNEQFF. The CDR3 DNA follows: TGTGCCAGCAGCTTAGATCGACTAGCGGGATACAATGAGCAGTTCTTC.

This clone was detected only once. This chain links TRBV28 with TRBJ1-2, with D possibly matching TRBD1 (6 bases). Trimming removed 10 bases at V and 6 bases at J, with 18 bases between. Germline CDR1 reads MDHEN; CDR2 reads SYDVKM. The length of the CDR3 is 13 residues. The CDR3 loop is CAIENRDVNGYTF. The CDR3 DNA follows: TGTGCCATTGAAAACAGGGATGTTAATGGCTACACCTTC.

This clone was recorded only once. The chain uses TRBV7-8 and TRBJ2-5, with D possibly being TRBD2 (5 bases). Germline-derived CDR1 and CDR2 are SGHVS and FQNEAQ. V gave up 5 bases and J gave up 5 bases, with 12 bases separating them. This CDR3 has 13 amino acids. The CDR3 DNA is TGTGCCAGCAGCCCTGGTGGCGGGGAGACCCAGTACTTC. Residues: CASSPGGGETQYF. Complete variable domain (other parts from reference TRBV7-8 and TRBJ2-5): GAGVSQSPRYKVAKRGQDVALRCDPISGHVSLFWYQQALGQGPEFLTYFQNEAQLDKSGLPSDRFFAERPEGSVSTLKIQRTQQEDSAVYLCASSPGGGETQYFGPGTRLLVL.

The chain combines TRBV19 with TRBJ2-5; 8 nucleotides match TRBD1. V lost 5 bases to trimming and J lost 5 bases; unmatched junction nucleotides: 13. Per germline, CDR1 LNHDA and CDR2 SQIVND (reference sequence). The CDR3 runs to 16 residues. The CDR3 region has the DNA TGTGCCAGTAGTTCGTCTCGGTCAGGGGGCCAGGAGACCCAGTACTTC. Translating it yields CASSSSRSGGQETQYF.

The J gene is TRBJ2-1, the V gene TRBV11-3, with D possibly TRBD1 on 6 matching bases. The CDR3 runs 14 residues. V was shortened by 5 bases and J by 8 bases, with 16 bases between the two germline ends. From germline, CDR1 is SGHNT and CDR2 YENEEA. CDR3 loop: CASSPGLGADEQFF. The CDR3 region has the DNA TGTGCCAGCAGCCCTGGACTGGGGGCCGATGAGCAGTTCTTC.

This sequence joins TRBV27 and TRBJ1-2; TRBD1 matches 7 bases. The CDR3 length is 14 residues. Germline CDR1 is MNHEY and CDR2 is SMNVEV (reference sequence). Trimming took 4 bases from V and 4 from J; bases not matched to a gene: 6. The CDR3 bases are TGTGCCAGCAGTTCCGGGACAGTTTTCTATGGCTACACCTTC. This encodes CASSSGTVFYGYTF.

CDR3 in amino acids: CASSLGTSGRTDLDTQYF. DNA for the CDR3: TGTGCCAGCAGCTTGGGGACTAGCGGAAGGACGGATTTGGATACGCAGTATTTT. J is TRBJ2-3 and V is TRBV5-4; 10 nucleotides align to TRBD2. Germline V gene sequence: CDR1 SGHNT, CDR2 YYREEE (reference sequence). V trimming: 0 bases; J trimming: 6 bases; junction bases outside the gene matches: 13. This CDR3 region has 18 residues.

This clone occurred a few times. The V and J genes are TRBV2 and TRBJ2-7; TRBD1 might be the D (5 bases). The CDR3 covers 14 residues. The germline V gene encodes CDR1 SNHLY and CDR2 FYNNEI. Between the trimmed V and J ends, which lost 6 bases and 0 bases, there was a span of 12 bases. In DNA form, the CDR3 reads TGTGCCAGCAGATCAGGGTCCAACTCCTACGAGCAGTACTTC. This translates into CASRSGSNSYEQYF.

The chain links TRBV29-1 to TRBJ1-3; unclear D gene. The CDR3 extends over 14 amino acids. Per germline, CDR1 SQVTM and CDR2 ANQGSEA. V was pared by 6 bases and J by 0 bases, with 12 bases between. The CDR3 loop reads CSVEAGDSGNTIYF. The CDR3 bases are TGCAGCGTAGAGGCCGGAGACTCTGGAAACACCATATATTTT.

This clone has only a few counts. This chain joins TRBV4-2 and TRBJ2-1; perhaps TRBD1 as D (6 bases). With 0 bases removed from V and 5 bases from J, the gap between germline ends came to 11 bases. The CDR3 runs 15 residues. Per germline, CDR1 LGHNA and CDR2 YNFKEQ. CDR3 nucleotide sequence: TGTGCCAGCAGCCAAGATTCGGGACAAGACAATGAGCAGTTCTTC. Its translation: CASSQDSGQDNEQFF.

J is TRBJ1-2 and V is TRBV18, with D hard to call. Trimming shortened V by 4 bases and J by 2 bases, and 17 bases separated the two germline ends. Per germline, CDR1 KGHSH and CDR2 LQKENI. The length of the CDR3 is 16 residues. CDR3 bases: TGTGCCAGCTCACGTGGGCGGGCGGGAGCCAACTATGGCTACACCTTC. Amino acid sequence: CASSRGRAGANYGYTF.

This chain connects TRBV25-1 to TRBJ2-1; D not resolved. Germline CDR1 and CDR2: MGHDK and SYGVNS. The CDR3 runs to 15 residues. Trimming stripped 2 bases from V and 3 bases from J, with 11 bases between. CDR3 residues: CASSEIRLDYNEQFF. For the CDR3, the DNA is TGTGCCAGCAGTGAAATCCGCCTAGACTACAATGAGCAGTTCTTC. The full variable domain, completed using reference TRBV25-1 and TRBJ2-1, is EADIYQTPRYLVIGTGKKITLECSQTMGHDKMYWYQQDPGMELHLIHYSYGVNSTEKGDLSSESTVSRIRTEHFPLTLESARPSHTSQYLCASSEIRLDYNEQFFGPGTRLTVL.

The chain employs TRBV7-3 and TRBJ2-2, with 8 bases lining up with TRBD2. Germline CDR1 is SGHTA and CDR2 is FQGTGA. V trimming: 5 bases; J trimming: 5 bases; junction bases outside the gene matches: 4. The CDR3 has 14 residues. Here the CDR3 reads CASSMGLETGELFF. Written as DNA, the CDR3 is TGTGCCAGCAGCATGGGACTAGAGACCGGGGAGCTGTTTTTT.

The rearrangement links TRBV2 to TRBJ2-1; TRBD2 aligns across 7 bases. V lost 6 bases, J lost 5 bases, and 4 bases stayed unmatched. The CDR3 runs 13 residues. Per germline, CDR1 SNHLY and CDR2 FYNNEI. CDR3 nucleotide sequence: TGTGCCAGCAGGGGGGGGTACAACAATGAGCAGTTCTTC. Translating it yields CASRGGYNNEQFF.

V and J are TRBV27 and TRBJ2-2; no clear D gene. Germline V lookup: CDR1 MNHEY, CDR2 SMNVEV (reference sequence). Between the trimmed V and J ends, which lost 3 bases and 0 bases, there was a span of 2 bases. The CDR3 contains 13 residues. The CDR3 DNA reads as TGTGCCAGCAGTTTCTCGAACACCGGGGAGCTGTTTTTT. Translated: CASSFSNTGELFF.

The chain has TRBV5-1 and TRBJ2-2; D is perhaps TRBD1 (6 bases). This CDR3 spans 16 amino acids. Deletions cut 0 bases from V and 1 base from J, with 10 bases between. Germline V lookup: CDR1 SGHRS, CDR2 YFSETQ. The CDR3 nucleotides read TGCGCCAGCAGCTTGGAGGTCAGGGGGAACACCGGGGAGCTGTTTTTT. Translation gives CASSLEVRGNTGELFF.